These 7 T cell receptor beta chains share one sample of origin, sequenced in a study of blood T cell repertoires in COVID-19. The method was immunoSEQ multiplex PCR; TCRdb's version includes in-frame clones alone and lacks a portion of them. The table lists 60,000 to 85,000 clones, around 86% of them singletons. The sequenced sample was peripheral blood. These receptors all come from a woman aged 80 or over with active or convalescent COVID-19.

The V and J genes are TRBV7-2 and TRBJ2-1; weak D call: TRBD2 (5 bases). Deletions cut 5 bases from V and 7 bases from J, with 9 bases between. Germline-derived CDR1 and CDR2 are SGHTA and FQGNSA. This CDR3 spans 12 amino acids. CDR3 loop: CASSGRGNEQFF. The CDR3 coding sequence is TGTGCCAGCAGCGGACGGGGAAATGAGCAGTTCTTC.

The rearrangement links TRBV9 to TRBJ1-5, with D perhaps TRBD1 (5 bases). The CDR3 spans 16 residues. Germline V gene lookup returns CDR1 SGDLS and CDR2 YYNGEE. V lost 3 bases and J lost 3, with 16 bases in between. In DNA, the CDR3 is TGTGCCAGCAGCGGATCTCGGGGGGAATTCAATCAGCCCCAGCATTTT. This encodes CASSGSRGEFNQPQHF.

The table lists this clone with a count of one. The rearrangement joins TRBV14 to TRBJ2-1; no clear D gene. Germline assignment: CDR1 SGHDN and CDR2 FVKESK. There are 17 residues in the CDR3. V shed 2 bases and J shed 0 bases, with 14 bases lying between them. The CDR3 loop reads CASSQQQLLSSYNEQFF. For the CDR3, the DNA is TGTGCCAGCAGCCAACAACAGCTCCTGAGCTCCTACAATGAGCAGTTCTTC. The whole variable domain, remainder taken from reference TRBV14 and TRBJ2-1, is EAGVTQFPSHSVIEKGQTVTLRCDPISGHDNLYWYRRVMGKEIKFLLHFVKESKQDESGMPNNRFLAERTGGTYSTLKVQPAELEDSGVYFCASSQQQLLSSYNEQFFGPGTRLTVL.

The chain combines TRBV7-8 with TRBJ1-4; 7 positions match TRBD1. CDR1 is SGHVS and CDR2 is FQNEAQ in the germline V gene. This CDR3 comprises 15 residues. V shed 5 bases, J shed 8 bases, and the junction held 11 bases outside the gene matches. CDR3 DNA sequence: TGTGCCAGCAGCCCCCGACAGGGACTTTTCGAAAAACTGTTTTTT. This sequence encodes CASSPRQGLFEKLFF.

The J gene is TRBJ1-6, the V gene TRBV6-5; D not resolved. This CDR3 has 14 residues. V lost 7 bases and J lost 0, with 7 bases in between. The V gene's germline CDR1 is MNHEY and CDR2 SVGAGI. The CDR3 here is CASTRSSYNSPLHF. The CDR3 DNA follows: TGTGCCAGCACTCGGAGCTCCTATAATTCACCCCTCCACTTT.

Here the CDR3 reads CASGSTYRDSYNEQFF. The CDR3 coding sequence is TGTGCTAGTGGTTCAACGTACAGGGATTCCTACAATGAGCAGTTCTTC. The J gene is TRBJ2-1, the V gene TRBV12-5, with D perhaps matching TRBD1 (6 bases). In germline, CDR1 is LGHNT, CDR2 FRNRAP. The germline V and J ends were trimmed by 4 bases and 1 base, with 14 bases remaining between them. CDR3 length: 16 residues. The variable domain in full, with the rest retrieved from reference TRBV12-5 and TRBJ2-1, is DARVTQTPRHKVTEMGQEVTMRCQPILGHNTVFWYRQTMMQGLELLAYFRNRAPLDDSGMPKDRFSAEMPDATLATLKIQPSEPRDSAVYFCASGSTYRDSYNEQFFGPGTRLTVL.

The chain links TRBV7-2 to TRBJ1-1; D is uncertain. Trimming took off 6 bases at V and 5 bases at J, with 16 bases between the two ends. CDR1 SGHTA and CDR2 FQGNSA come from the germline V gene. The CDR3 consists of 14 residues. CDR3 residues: CASRSTRLSTEAFF. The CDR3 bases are TGTGCCAGCAGATCAACTAGGCTGAGTACTGAAGCTTTCTTT.